Presented here are 26 T cell receptor beta chains from one specimen sequenced in a study of OX40 agonist ivuxolimab in advanced cancers. The method was immunoSEQ multiplex PCR; TCRdb's version includes in-frame clones alone and lacks a portion of them. This table holds about 46,000 clones, about 89% found once. Sequencing was performed on CD4+ or CD8+ T cells sorted from blood, taken in a trial of the OX40 agonist ivuxolimab. The source is an adult with an advanced solid tumor such as melanoma, head and neck, liver or kidney cancer.

This sequence joins TRBV9 and TRBJ2-2; the match to TRBD1 covers 9 bases. Germline trimming cut 3 bases from V and 5 bases from J; bases unmatched to any gene: 11. There are 17 residues in the CDR3. Germline-derived CDR1 and CDR2 are SGDLS and YYNGEE. The CDR3 region is CASSGPPGQGGTGELFF. CDR3 DNA sequence: TGTGCCAGCAGCGGACCCCCGGGACAGGGAGGGACCGGGGAGCTGTTTTTT.

This chain joins TRBV19 and TRBJ2-7, with 9 positions matching TRBD2. V was clipped by 3 bases and J by 4 bases; unmatched bases: 4. The germline V gene has CDR1 LNHDA and CDR2 SQIVND (reference sequence). There are 14 residues in the CDR3. The CDR3 DNA is TGTGCCAGTAGTATTAGTCTAGCGGGATACGAGCAGTACTTC. It yields the protein CASSISLAGYEQYF.

The rearrangement uses TRBV29-1 and TRBJ2-7, with TRBD2 matching over 7 bases. CDR1 and CDR2 from the germline V gene are SQVTM and ANQGSEA. The V segment lost 3 bases and the J segment 5 bases; nucleotides outside the gene matches: 4. The CDR3 is made up of 12 amino acids. The CDR3 DNA follows: TGCAGCGTTGAGGGGGGGAAGGACGAGCAGTACTTC. It is translated as CSVEGGKDEQYF.

This clone was found once. This sequence joins TRBV7-9 and TRBJ2-1; no clear D. The CDR3 sequence is 10 residues long. Looked up from germline, CDR1 is SEHNR and CDR2 is FQNEAQ (reference sequence). V was clipped by 5 bases and J by 8 bases, with 4 bases between them. The CDR3 coding sequence is TGTGCCAGCAGCCACGATGAGCAGTTCTTC. It yields the protein CASSHDEQFF.

This chain connects TRBV14 to TRBJ1-4; D not certain. The V gene's germline CDR1 is SGHDN and CDR2 FVKESK. This CDR3 is 14 amino acids long. Trimming shortened V by 3 bases and J by 3 bases, and 8 bases separated the two germline ends. The CDR3, as DNA: TGTGCCAGCAGCCATATAGCGTCTAATGAAAAACTGTTTTTT. As protein: CASSHIASNEKLFF.

This sequence joins TRBV7-6 and TRBJ2-1; D possibly corresponds to TRBD1 (6 bases). The CDR3 has 15 residues. Germline loops: CDR1 SGHVS, CDR2 FNYEAQ. The germline V and J ends were trimmed by 1 base and 8 bases, with 15 bases remaining between them. CDR3 bases: TGTGCCAGCAGCTTAGTCGCAGGGGTGGGCTATGAGCAGTTCTTC. It is translated as CASSLVAGVGYEQFF.

V gene TRBV9 combines with J gene TRBJ1-1; the D gene is possibly TRBD1 (6 bases). Deletions cut 2 bases from V and 0 bases from J, with 17 bases between. The CDR3 sequence is 17 residues long. Germline lookup yields CDR1 SGDLS and CDR2 YYNGEE. CDR3 in DNA: TGTGCCAGCAGCGTGCCGACAGGAGGGTCGCTGAACACTGAAGCTTTCTTT. The encoded protein is CASSVPTGGSLNTEAFF.

Here the CDR3 DNA reads TGTGCCAGCAGCTTGCCGAGACTAGCGGCTTACAATGAGCAGTTCTTC. It translates to CASSLPRLAAYNEQFF. The chain uses TRBV5-6 and TRBJ2-1; 9 bases are a match to TRBD2. J gave up 4 bases and V 1 base, and 6 bases lay outside the gene matches. Germline CDR1 reads SGHDT; CDR2 reads YYEEEE. The CDR3 length is 16 residues.

The J gene is TRBJ1-6, the V gene TRBV30, with no clear D. V was shortened by 3 bases and J by 7 bases, with 10 bases between the two germline ends. This CDR3 contains 13 residues. Germline CDR1 and CDR2: GTSNPN and SVGIG (reference sequence). The CDR3 nucleotides are TGTGCCTGGAGGAACCCCTTCAATTCACCCCTCCACTTT. Translated: CAWRNPFNSPLHF.

The genes are TRBV5-8 and TRBJ1-2; tentative D call: TRBD1 (5 bases). The CDR3 spans 12 residues. V was pared by 6 bases and J by 6 bases, with 12 bases between. Germline-derived CDR1 and CDR2 are SGHTS and YDEGEE. The DNA for the CDR3 is TGTGCCAGCACCGACAGAGAGGATGGCTACACCTTC. Translation: CASTDREDGYTF.

The gene calls are TRBV6-1 and TRBJ1-2, with no clear D. The CDR3 length is 13 residues. CDR1 MNHNS and CDR2 SASEGT come from the germline V gene. Trimming removed 2 bases from V and 7 bases from J, with 11 bases in between. DNA for the CDR3: TGTGCCAGCAGTGAATACAACCTAGTTGGCTACACCTTC. As protein: CASSEYNLVGYTF.

The chain has TRBV9 and TRBJ1-1, with D hard to call. Trimming removed 4 bases from V and 4 bases from J, with 17 bases in between. Germline V gene data show CDR1 as SGDLS and CDR2 as YYNGEE. The CDR3 totals 15 residues. The CDR3 DNA follows: TGTGCCAGCAGCCCGCAAGCCGGTCTAGGCACTGAAGCTTTCTTT. Protein sequence: CASSPQAGLGTEAFF.

The chain recombines TRBV27 with TRBJ2-7, with D perhaps TRBD2 (6 bases). Germline V gene data show CDR1 as MNHEY and CDR2 as SMNVEV (reference sequence). The CDR3 runs to 14 residues. With 3 bases removed from V and 7 bases from J, the gap between germline ends came to 16 bases. CDR3 region: CASSFRRDRGEQYF. As DNA, the CDR3 is TGTGCCAGCAGTTTTAGGAGGGATCGGGGTGAGCAGTACTTC.

The rearrangement links TRBV25-1 to TRBJ1-3; 7 bases are shared with TRBD1. V dropped 2 bases and J dropped 2; count of bases not matched to a gene: 3. The CDR3 sequence is 15 residues long. The germline gives CDR1 MGHDK, CDR2 SYGVNS. The CDR3 DNA reads as TGTGCCAGCAGTGAACGACAGGGAACTGGAAACACCATATATTTT. Amino acid sequence: CASSERQGTGNTIYF.

The chain combines TRBV4-1 with TRBJ2-3; D not resolved. CDR3 length equals 16 residues. The germline V gene has CDR1 MGHRA and CDR2 YSYEKL. V lost 0 bases, J lost 1 base, and 11 bases lay in between. CDR3 sequence reads: CASSQEFAWGTDTQYF. The CDR3 DNA reads as TGCGCCAGCAGCCAAGAGTTTGCTTGGGGCACAGATACGCAGTATTTT.

The J gene is TRBJ1-5, the V gene TRBV4-2, with TRBD1 matching 9 bases. CDR3 length equals 17 residues. With 1 base clipped from V and 2 bases from J, the junction kept 6 bases outside the gene matches. Germline-derived CDR1 and CDR2 are LGHNA and YNFKEQ. In DNA form, the CDR3 reads TGTGCCAGCAGCCAAGCGGACAGGGGTGAGGGCAATCAGCCCCAGCATTTT. Its protein is CASSQADRGEGNQPQHF.

The chain carries TRBV6-5 and TRBJ2-7; 10 bases map to TRBD1. The CDR3 runs 14 residues. Germline CDR1 is MNHEY and CDR2 is SVGAGI. V lost 5 bases to trimming and J lost 5 bases; unmatched junction nucleotides: 6. CDR3 residues: CASSPGTGVHEQYF. In DNA form, the CDR3 reads TGTGCCAGCAGTCCCGGGACAGGGGTGCACGAGCAGTACTTC.

The sample holds a few counts of this clone. The chain recombines TRBV5-1 with TRBJ2-5; D ambiguous. In germline, CDR1 is SGHRS, CDR2 YFSETQ. CDR3 length: 17 amino acids. V lost 0 bases and J 0 bases, leaving 15 bases between the germline ends. Written as DNA, the CDR3 is TGCGCCAGCAGCTTGGGGCCAGAATCCCCTTACCAAGAGACCCAGTACTTC. This gives the protein CASSLGPESPYQETQYF.

V and J are TRBV29-1 and TRBJ1-1, with a possible D match to TRBD1 (6 bases). The V and J ends lost 2 bases and 4 bases respectively, with 11 bases between them. Germline CDR1 is SQVTM and CDR2 is ANQGSEA. This CDR3 region has 13 residues. DNA for the CDR3: TGCAGCGTTGAAATAGGCAGGGGCACTGAAGCTTTCTTT. It codes for CSVEIGRGTEAFF.

This chain uses TRBV7-8 with TRBJ1-5; 8 bases are shared with TRBD1. Germline values: CDR1 SGHVS, CDR2 FQNEAQ. Trimming cost V 0 bases and J 3 bases; bases outside gene matches: 7. The CDR3 totals 17 residues. For the CDR3, the DNA is TGTGCCAGCAGCTTAGCCTGGACGGACAGGGACAATCAGCCCCAGCATTTT. Its protein is CASSLAWTDRDNQPQHF. Using reference TRBV7-8 and TRBJ1-5 for the parts outside the CDR3, the full variable domain is GAGVSQSPRYKVAKRGQDVALRCDPISGHVSLFWYQQALGQGPEFLTYFQNEAQLDKSGLPSDRFFAERPEGSVSTLKIQRTQQEDSAVYLCASSLAWTDRDNQPQHFGDGTRLSIL.

The chain recombines TRBV4-3 with TRBJ1-2; TRBD1 matches 7 bases. The CDR3 totals 14 residues. Germline V gene sequence: CDR1 LGHNA, CDR2 YSLEER. The trim removed 0 bases at V and 7 bases at J, leaving 5 bases unmatched. The CDR3 here is CASSQEDRQGGYTF. CDR3 DNA: TGCGCCAGCAGCCAAGAGGACAGGCAAGGTGGCTACACCTTC.

As regards this clone: One end of the junction is discordant with germline, which a read error may explain. The chain recombines TRBV13 with TRBJ1-2; D is possibly TRBD1 (6 bases). CDR3 length equals 15 residues. Germline V gives CDR1 PRHDT, CDR2 FYEKMQ (reference sequence). As DNA, the CDR3 is TGCGCCAGCAGCCTTTTGGGGACAAGGGGCGATGGCTACACCTTC. It specifies CASSLLGTRGDGYTF.

This chain joins TRBV9 and TRBJ2-7, with TRBD2 matching over 7 bases. J gave up 3 bases and V 4 bases, and 10 bases lay outside the gene matches. This CDR3 spans 15 amino acids. In germline, CDR1 is SGDLS, CDR2 YYNGEE. CDR3 residues: CASSPRVSGIYEQYF. CDR3 nucleotides: TGTGCCAGCAGCCCCCGTGTCAGCGGGATCTACGAGCAGTACTTC.

The genes are TRBV7-3 and TRBJ1-6, with D possibly being TRBD1 (5 bases). Germline V gives CDR1 SGHTA, CDR2 FQGTGA. Trimming took 3 bases from V and 9 from J, leaving 27 bases between them. The CDR3 is 19 amino acids. The CDR3 sequence is CASSFYPRDPPWEGSPLHF. Written as DNA, the CDR3 is TGTGCCAGCAGCTTTTACCCCCGGGACCCACCATGGGAGGGTTCACCCCTCCACTTT. The variable domain in full, with the rest retrieved from reference TRBV7-3 and TRBJ1-6, is GAGVSQTPSNKVTEKGKYVELRCDPISGHTALYWYRQSLGQGPEFLIYFQGTGAADDSGLPNDRFFAVRPEGSVSTLKIQRTERGDSAVYLCASSFYPRDPPWEGSPLHFGNGTRLTVT.

The chain links TRBV9 to TRBJ2-7; maybe TRBD2 (5 bases). The CDR3 is 16 amino acids. V was shortened by 4 bases and J by 7 bases, with 24 bases between the two germline ends. The germline V gene has CDR1 SGDLS and CDR2 YYNGEE. CDR3 protein: CASSPRVADLSGEQYF. CDR3 DNA: TGTGCCAGCAGCCCTAGAGTAGCTGACCTCTCGGGGGAGCAGTACTTC. The full variable domain, completed using reference TRBV9 and TRBJ2-7, is DSGVTQTPKHLITATGQRVTLRCSPRSGDLSVYWYQQSLDQGLQFLIQYYNGEERAKGNILERFSAQQFPDLHSELNLSSLELGDSALYFCASSPRVADLSGEQYFGPGTRLTVT.

The rearrangement links TRBV6-5 to TRBJ2-5; D perhaps matches TRBD2 (6 bases). The J call may be incorrect, as the DNA end agrees better with TRBJ2-7. CDR1 is MNHEY and CDR2 is SVGAGI in the germline V gene. This CDR3 is built from 16 residues. CDR3 sequence reads: CASSYAGTGSSYEQYF. Here the CDR3 DNA reads TGTGCCAGCAGTTACGCCGGGACCGGGAGCTCCTACGAGCAGTACTTC.